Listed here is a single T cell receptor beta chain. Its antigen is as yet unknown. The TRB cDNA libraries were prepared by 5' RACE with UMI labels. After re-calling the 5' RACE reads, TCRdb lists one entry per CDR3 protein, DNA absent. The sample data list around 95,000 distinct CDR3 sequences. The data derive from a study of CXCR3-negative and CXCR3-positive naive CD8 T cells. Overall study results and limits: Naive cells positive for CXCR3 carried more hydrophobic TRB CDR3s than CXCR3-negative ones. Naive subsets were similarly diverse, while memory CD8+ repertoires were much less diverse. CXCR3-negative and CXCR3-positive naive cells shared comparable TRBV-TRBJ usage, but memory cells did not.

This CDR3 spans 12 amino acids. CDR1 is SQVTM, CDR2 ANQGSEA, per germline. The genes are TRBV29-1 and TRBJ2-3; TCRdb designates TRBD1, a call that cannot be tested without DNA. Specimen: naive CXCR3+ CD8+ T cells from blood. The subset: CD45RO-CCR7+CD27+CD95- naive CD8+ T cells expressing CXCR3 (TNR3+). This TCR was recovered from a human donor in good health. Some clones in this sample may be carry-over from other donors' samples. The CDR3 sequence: CSVGTGWETQYF.